The sequence of this T cell receptor (beta chain) was determined in a study of cytomegalovirus exposure and HLA in healthy donors. Findings and limits, study-wide: Earlier results showed most TCR beta V segments being productive about 87% or about 30% of the time. Later analysis showed most CMV-associated TCR beta chains appearing HLA-restricted.

V lost 0 bases, J lost 12 bases, and 6 bases stayed unmatched. CDR3 length equals 15 residues. The V gene's germline CDR1 is SGHRS and CDR2 YFSETQ. PCR was performed using 60 Vbeta and 13 Jbeta primers. Sequenced by immunoSEQ multiplex PCR; TCRdb stores in-frame clones only, minus some. The table records 220,000 or so clones, 60% to 80% of them present only once. Concerning this clone: The antigen remains undetermined.

The chain couples TRBV5-1 to TRBJ2-1, with 13 bases lining up with TRBD2. Sequencing was carried out using PBMCs. The clonotype comes from a male donor in good health and CMV-seronegative. The chain's CDR3 is CASSLDGTSGVRQFF. For the CDR3, the DNA is TGCGCCAGCAGCTTGGATGGGACTAGCGGGGTCCGGCAGTTCTTC.